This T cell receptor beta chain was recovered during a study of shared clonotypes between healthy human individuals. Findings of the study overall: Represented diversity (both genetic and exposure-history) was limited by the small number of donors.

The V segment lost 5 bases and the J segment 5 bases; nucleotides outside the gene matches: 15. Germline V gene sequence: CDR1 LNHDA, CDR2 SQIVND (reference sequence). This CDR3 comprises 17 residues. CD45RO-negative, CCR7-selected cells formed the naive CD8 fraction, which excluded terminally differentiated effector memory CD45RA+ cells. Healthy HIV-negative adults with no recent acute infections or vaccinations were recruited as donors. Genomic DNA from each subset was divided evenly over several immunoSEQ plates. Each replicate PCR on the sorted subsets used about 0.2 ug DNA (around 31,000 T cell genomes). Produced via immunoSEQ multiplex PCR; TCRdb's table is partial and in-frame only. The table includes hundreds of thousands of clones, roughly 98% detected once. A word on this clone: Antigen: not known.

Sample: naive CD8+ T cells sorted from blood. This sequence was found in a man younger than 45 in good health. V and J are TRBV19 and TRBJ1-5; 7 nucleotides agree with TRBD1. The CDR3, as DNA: TGTGCCAGTAGTTTACCCCTCCGGGACAGAAAAGATCAGCCCCAGCATTTT. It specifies CASSLPLRDRKDQPQHF.